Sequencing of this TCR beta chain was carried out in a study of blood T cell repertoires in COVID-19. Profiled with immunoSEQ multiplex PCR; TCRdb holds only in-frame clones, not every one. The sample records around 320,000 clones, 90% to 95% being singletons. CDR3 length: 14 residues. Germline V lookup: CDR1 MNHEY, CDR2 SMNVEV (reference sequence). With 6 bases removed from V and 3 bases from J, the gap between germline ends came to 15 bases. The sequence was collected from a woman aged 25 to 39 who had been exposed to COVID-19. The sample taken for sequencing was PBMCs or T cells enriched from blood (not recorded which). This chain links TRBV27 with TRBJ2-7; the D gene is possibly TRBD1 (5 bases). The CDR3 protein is CASSQGQEYYEQYF. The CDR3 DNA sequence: TGTGCCAGCAGCCAGGGCCAGGAGTACTACGAGCAGTACTTC.